This TCR beta chain was recovered during a study of T cells expressing NK-cell markers. Study in general: Among eight sequenced donors, seven carried HCMV seropositivity while one was seronegative.

Per the germline V gene, CDR1 is DFQATT and CDR2 is SNEGSKA (reference sequence). This CDR3 has 14 residues. The study, taken as a whole, reports: Dominant NKG2C+ clonotypes were found to form about 1.0-7.5% of CD8+ T cells in over five donors. The CD3+CD56-NKG2C+ fraction of a handful of donors was likewise dominated by these clonotypes.

5'RACE template switching built TCR beta cDNA with unique molecular identifiers. TCRdb reworked the 5' RACE reads into one entry per CDR3 protein, no DNA. There are more than 250,000 distinct CDR3 sequences in the sample, with roughly 0.4% held by the top ten. Regarding this clonotype: Its antigen is not identified.

Sequencing was done on a sample of blood T cells: a sorted CD56 or NKG2C T cell subset, CD4+ or CD8+ T cells, or bulk PBMC T cells (not recorded which). This clonotype was obtained from a man between 18 and 29 years old in good health. The chain joins TRBV20-1 to TRBJ2-3; TCRdb returns TRBD1, unconfirmable since there is no DNA. CDR3 region: CSASGGLVTDTQYF.